The T cell receptor (beta chain) described here comes from a study of blood T cells in healthy people across ages (dated by TCRdb to 2015 to 2017). Regarding the complete study: In model experiments, template switching captured about one uniquely barcoded TCR beta cDNA molecule for every two T cells. Using deep sequencing normalized with unique cDNA molecular identifiers, the study measured how TCR beta repertoire diversity changes with age. To avoid experimental bias, donors of different ages were spread randomly across the sequencing lanes. The donors were divided into four age groups: young (average around 17 years), middle-aged (approximately 39), aged (about 62) and long-lived (roughly 82). Two additional independent replicas of 1 million unique cDNA reads from the same blood draw were analyzed for two donors (one aged 18 to 30 and one aged 80 or older).

The library came from 5' RACE. Instrument used: Illumina HiSeq 2500. A second PCR of 7 to 11 cycles was performed with a sample-barcoded 5' primer and a J-beta primer mix. A template-switch 5' adaptor carrying 12 random nucleotides introduced a unique molecular identifier onto each TCR beta cDNA molecule. At least 2.5 million CDR3-containing paired-end reads were obtained from each sample. First-strand cDNA was synthesized from all RNA with the Mint cDNA synthesis kit, primed by a TRBC-specific oligonucleotide. Following uracil-DNA glycosylase treatment, all cDNA underwent a first 18-cycle PCR with the universal primers M1SS and BC2_uni_R. Per the authors' processing: For normalization, 1 million high-quality reads were randomly selected from each sample, with every read carrying a distinct molecular identifier. Reads sharing molecular identifiers were discarded rather than binned into consensus sequences. MiTCR, set to a Q25 quality threshold and the strictest error-elimination algorithm, was used for CDR3 identification, clonotype clustering and error correction. Lower-bound total TCR beta diversity was estimated with a nonparametric unseen species model using Euler transformation. TCRdb trimmed the raw reads at Q25, called clones with MiXCR and kept productive beta chains. Every distinct CDR3 protein forms one entry, paired with its most common genes and DNA. The V and J calls and clone size are TCRdb's, not the authors'. Recorded for this sample are 1.5 million to 2 million distinct CDR3 sequences; approximately 32% of them occurred a single time. Approximately 10% of the sample goes to the ten largest clones.

Donors were 35 to 40 systemically healthy Caucasian individuals from Russia aged roughly 6 to 90 years. Ten milliliters of peripheral blood were drawn from each donor into EDTA-treated Vacutainer tubes. Ficoll-Paque density-gradient centrifugation was used to isolate PBMCs, with at least 6.5 million per sample. Trizol reagent was used to extract total RNA from PBMCs, with at least 6 micrograms per sample. The percentages of naive CD45RAhigh/CD27high T cells were determined by flow cytometry on a PBMC aliquot from every donor. Summary of the overall study and its limitations: A strong correlation was found between observed TCR beta diversity and the percentage of naive T cells measured by flow cytometry. Estimates of total diversity based on one million sequenced T cells were considered lower bounds and underestimates. As age increased, observed TCR beta diversity per million T cells dropped in a roughly linear way, and a significant reduction was already evident by age 40. Because the CMV infection status of the donors was unknown, age-related changes in expanded clonotypes may potentially have been confounded. The long-lived group showed more naive CD4+ T cells, fewer expanded clones and increased TCR diversity than the aged group, suggesting age selection. Because profiling used bulk unsorted PBMCs, naive and antigen-experienced compartments could not be compared conclusively.

A note on this clonotype: Its cognate antigen has yet to be identified. Per-base qualities were not stored, and no clone one base away is much larger.

The sequence was obtained from a woman in her 30s in good health. What was sequenced was blood.

The CDR3 loop reads CASSQEGASYEQYF. The bases read TGTGCCAGCAGCCAAGAGGGCGCCTCATACGAGCAGTACTTC. Rearrangement joined TRBV3-1 to TRBJ2-7; confidence is insufficient to name the D gene. CDR1 and CDR2 are read off the germline V gene (reference sequence) as LGHDT and YNNKEL. Between the V and J ends, shortened by 0 bases and 4 bases respectively, the junction contains 10 bases. The CDR3 numbers 14 residues from cysteine through phenylalanine. Solely the CDR3 DNA is kept, with 42 bases framed from the first base.